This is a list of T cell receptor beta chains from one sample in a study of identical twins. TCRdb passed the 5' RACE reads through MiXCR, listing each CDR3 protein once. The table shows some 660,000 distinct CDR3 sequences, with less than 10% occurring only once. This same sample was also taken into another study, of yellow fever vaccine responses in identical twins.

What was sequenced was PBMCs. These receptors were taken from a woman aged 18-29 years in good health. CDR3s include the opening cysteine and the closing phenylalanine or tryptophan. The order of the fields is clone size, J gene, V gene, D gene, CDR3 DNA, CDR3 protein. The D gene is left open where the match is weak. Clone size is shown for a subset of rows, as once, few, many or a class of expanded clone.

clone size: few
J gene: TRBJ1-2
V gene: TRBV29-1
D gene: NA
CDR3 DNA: TGCAGCGTTGGTCCAGCGGAGTATGGCTACACCTTC
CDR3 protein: CSVGPAEYGYTF

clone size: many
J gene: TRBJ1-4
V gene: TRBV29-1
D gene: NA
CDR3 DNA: TGCAGCGTTCGAACCGACGGCTCCCGAAATGAAAAACTGTTTTTT
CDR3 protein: CSVRTDGSRNEKLFF

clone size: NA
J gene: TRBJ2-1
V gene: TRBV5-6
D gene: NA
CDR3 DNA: TGTGCCAGCAGCTTGGAACTAAACAATGAGCAGTTCTTC
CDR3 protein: CASSLELNNEQFF

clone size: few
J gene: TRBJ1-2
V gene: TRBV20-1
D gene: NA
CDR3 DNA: TGCAGTACAGGGTCCTACACCTTC
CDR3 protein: CSTGSYTF

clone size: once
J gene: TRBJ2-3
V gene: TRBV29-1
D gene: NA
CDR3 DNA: TGCAGCACCGTTAGGGGGACAGATACGCAGTATTTT
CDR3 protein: CSTVRGTDTQYF

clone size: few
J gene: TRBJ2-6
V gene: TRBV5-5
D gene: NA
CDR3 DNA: TGTGCCAGCAGCTCCCAGATTAACTACTCTGGGGCCAACGTCCTGACTTTC
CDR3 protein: CASSSQINYSGANVLTF

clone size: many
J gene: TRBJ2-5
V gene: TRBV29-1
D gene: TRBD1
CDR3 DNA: TGCAGCGTGCCAACGGGACAGGGGTACCAAGAGACCCAGTACTTC
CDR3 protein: CSVPTGQGYQETQYF

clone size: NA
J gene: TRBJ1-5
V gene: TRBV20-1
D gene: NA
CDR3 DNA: TGCAGTGCTAGAAGTCTAGGTGGGGAACGCAATCAGCCCCAGCATTTT
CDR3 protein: CSARSLGGERNQPQHF

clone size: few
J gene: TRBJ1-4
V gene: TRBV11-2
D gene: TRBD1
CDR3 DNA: TGTGCCAGCAGCTTAGATCTTCTAGGGGGCCCTGAAAAACTGTTTTTT
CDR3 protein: CASSLDLLGGPEKLFF

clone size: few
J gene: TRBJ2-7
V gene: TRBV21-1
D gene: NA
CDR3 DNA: TGTGCCAGCAGCAAAGCGCTCACAGGGAAAAAGTACGAGCAGTACTTC
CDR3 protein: CASSKALTGKKYEQYF

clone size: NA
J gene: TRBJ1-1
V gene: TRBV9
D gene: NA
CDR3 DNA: TGTGCCAGCAGCTACACAGGGAAGACTGAAGCTTTCTTT
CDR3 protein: CASSYTGKTEAFF

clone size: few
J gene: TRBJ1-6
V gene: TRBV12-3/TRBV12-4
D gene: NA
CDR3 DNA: TGTGCCAGCATTCTCTTCCGCCGGGACCCATATAATTCACCCCTCCACTTT
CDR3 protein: CASILFRRDPYNSPLHF

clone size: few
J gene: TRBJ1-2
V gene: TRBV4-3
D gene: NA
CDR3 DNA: TGCGCCAGCAGCCAAGAATACCACGATGGCTACACCTTC
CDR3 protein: CASSQEYHDGYTF

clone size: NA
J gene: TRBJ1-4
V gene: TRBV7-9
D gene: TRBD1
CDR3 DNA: TGTGCCAGCAGCTTAGCCGACAGGGGTTTTGAAAAACTGTTTTTT
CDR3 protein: CASSLADRGFEKLFF

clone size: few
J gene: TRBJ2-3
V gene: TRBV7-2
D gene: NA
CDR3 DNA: TGTGCCAGCAGGACGGATCACGGAGCAGGTGTGGATACGCAGTATTTT
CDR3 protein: CASRTDHGAGVDTQYF

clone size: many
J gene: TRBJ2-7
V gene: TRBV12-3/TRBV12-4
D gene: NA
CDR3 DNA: TGTGCCAGCAGTTTGAGAGCCTACGAGCAGTACTTC
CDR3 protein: CASSLRAYEQYF

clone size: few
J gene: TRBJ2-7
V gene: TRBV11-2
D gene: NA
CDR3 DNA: TGTGCCAGCAGCTTAGTGGCAGGGGCCCACGAGCAGTACTTC
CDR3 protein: CASSLVAGAHEQYF

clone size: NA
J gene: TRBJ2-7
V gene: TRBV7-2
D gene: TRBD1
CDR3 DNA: TGTGCCAGCAGCTTAGCGTCTCAGGGGGCACCCCCCTACGAGCAGTACTTC
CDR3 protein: CASSLASQGAPPYEQYF

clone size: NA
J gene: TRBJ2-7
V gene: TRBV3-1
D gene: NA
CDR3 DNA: TGTGCCAGCAGCCAAGGGGCCGACTGGGACTTC
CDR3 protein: CASSQGADWDF

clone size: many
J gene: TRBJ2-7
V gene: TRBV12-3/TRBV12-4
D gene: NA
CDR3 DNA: TGTGCCAGCACCACGGGGGAGACCTACGAGCAGTACTTC
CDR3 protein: CASTTGETYEQYF

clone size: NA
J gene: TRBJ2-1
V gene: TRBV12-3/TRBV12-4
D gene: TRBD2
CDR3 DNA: TGTGCCAGCAGTCCCCCTAGCGGGAGATTAGATGAGCAGTTCTTC
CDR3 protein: CASSPPSGRLDEQFF

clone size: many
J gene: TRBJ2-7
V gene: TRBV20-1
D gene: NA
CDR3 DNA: TGCAGTGCTAGGATCGGGGACCGAATCTCCTACGAGCAGTACTTC
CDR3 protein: CSARIGDRISYEQYF

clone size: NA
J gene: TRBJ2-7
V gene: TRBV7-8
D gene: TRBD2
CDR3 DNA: TGTGCCAGCAGCTTCACTAGCGGGAGCCAAACCTACGAGCAGTACTTC
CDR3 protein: CASSFTSGSQTYEQYF

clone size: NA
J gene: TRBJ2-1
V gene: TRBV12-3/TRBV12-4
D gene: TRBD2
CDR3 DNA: TGTGCCAGCAGAGATGGACTAGCGAATGAGCAGTTCTTC
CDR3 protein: CASRDGLANEQFF

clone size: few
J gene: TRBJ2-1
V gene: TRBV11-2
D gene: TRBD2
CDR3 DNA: TGTGCCAGCAGCTTTTCGGGACTAGCGGGTTACAATGAGCAGTTCTTC
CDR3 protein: CASSFSGLAGYNEQFF

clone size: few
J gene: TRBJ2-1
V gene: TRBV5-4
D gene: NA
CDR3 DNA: TGTGCCAGCAGCCGGATGCCGGGGACGACAGACCTCAATGAGCAGTTCTTC
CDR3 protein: CASSRMPGTTDLNEQFF

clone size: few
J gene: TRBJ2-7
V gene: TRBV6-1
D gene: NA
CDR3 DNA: TGTGCCAGCGGACATTTGATCTACGAGCAGTACTTC
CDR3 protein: CASGHLIYEQYF

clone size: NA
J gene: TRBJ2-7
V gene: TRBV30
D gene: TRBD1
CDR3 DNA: TGTGCCTGGCGGGACAGGGACGAGCAGTACTTC
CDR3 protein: CAWRDRDEQYF

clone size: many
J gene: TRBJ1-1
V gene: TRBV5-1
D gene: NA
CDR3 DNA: TGCGCCAGCAGCTTGGATGCAGGTAGAGCTGAAGCTTTCTTT
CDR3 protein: CASSLDAGRAEAFF

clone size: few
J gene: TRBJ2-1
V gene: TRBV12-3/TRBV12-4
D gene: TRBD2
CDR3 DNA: TGTGCCAGCAGTTTGGGGCTAGCGGGAGGGCGTAGTGAGCAGTTCTTC
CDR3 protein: CASSLGLAGGRSEQFF

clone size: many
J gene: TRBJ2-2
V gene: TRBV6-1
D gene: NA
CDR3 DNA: TGTGCCAGCTATAAGGGTCAGGGCCTCACCGGGGAGCTGTTTTTT
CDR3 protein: CASYKGQGLTGELFF

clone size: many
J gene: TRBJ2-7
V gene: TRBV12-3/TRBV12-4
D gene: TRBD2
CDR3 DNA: TGTGCCAGCACCCAAGGGAGCTGGCGGGAGGTTCCCTACGAGCAGTACTTC
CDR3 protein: CASTQGSWREVPYEQYF

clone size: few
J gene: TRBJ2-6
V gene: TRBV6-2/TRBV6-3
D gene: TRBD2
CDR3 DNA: TGTGCCAGCAGTTACTCGGGACTAGCGGGGGTCTCTGGGGCCAACGTCCTGACTTTC
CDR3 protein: CASSYSGLAGVSGANVLTF

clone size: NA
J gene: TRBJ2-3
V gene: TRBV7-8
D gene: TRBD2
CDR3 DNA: TGTGCCAGCAGAACCCGCACGGGCGGGGGGGATCCTGATACGCAGTATTTT
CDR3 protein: CASRTRTGGGDPDTQYF

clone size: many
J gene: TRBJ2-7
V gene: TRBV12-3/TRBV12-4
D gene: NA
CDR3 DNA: TGTGCCAGCAGTTTTAGGGATAGGGGCGACGAGCAGTACTTC
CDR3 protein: CASSFRDRGDEQYF

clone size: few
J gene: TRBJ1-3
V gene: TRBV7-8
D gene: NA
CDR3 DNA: TGTGCCAGCAGCTCCCTCTCAGTGTTCTCTGGAAACACCATATATTTT
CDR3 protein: CASSSLSVFSGNTIYF

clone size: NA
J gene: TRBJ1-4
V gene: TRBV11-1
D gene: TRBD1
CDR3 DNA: TGTGCCAGCAGCTATCCGGGACAGGGTAGTGGTAGAACTAATGAAAAACTGTTTTTT
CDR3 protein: CASSYPGQGSGRTNEKLFF

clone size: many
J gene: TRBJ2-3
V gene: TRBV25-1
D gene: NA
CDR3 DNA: TGTGCCAGCAGCAGAATTAGCACAGATACGCAGTATTTT
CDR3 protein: CASSRISTDTQYF

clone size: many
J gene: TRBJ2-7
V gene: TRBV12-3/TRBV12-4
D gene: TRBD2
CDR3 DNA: TGTGCCAGCAGTCCTAGGACTAGCCCCGCTTACGAGCAGTACTTC
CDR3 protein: CASSPRTSPAYEQYF

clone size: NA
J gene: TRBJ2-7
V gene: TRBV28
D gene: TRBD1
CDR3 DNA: TGTGCCAGCAGGACAAACAGGGGGTCCTACGAGCAGTACTTC
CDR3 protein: CASRTNRGSYEQYF

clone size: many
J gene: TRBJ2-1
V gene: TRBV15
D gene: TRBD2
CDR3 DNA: TGTGCCACCAGCCCTGAGCGGGAGCATGGGCAGTTCTTC
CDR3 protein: CATSPEREHGQFF

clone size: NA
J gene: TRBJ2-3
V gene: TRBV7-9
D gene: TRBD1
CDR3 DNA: TGTGCCAGCAGCACACTCAGGGGGCCCCCAGATACGCAGTATTTT
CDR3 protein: CASSTLRGPPDTQYF

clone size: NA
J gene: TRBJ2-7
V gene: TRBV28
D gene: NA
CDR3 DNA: TGTGCCAGCAGTTTAGGTGACGGGCTTTATTACGAGCAGTACTTC
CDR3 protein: CASSLGDGLYYEQYF

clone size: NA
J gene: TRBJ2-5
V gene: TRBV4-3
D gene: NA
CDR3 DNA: TGCGCCAGCAGCCTCGGGATTACGCCAGTTCAAGAGACCCAGTACTTC
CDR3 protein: CASSLGITPVQETQYF

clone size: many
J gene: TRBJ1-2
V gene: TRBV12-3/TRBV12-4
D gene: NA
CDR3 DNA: TGTGCCAGCAGTAGCCAGGGGTGGGACTATGGCTACACCTTC
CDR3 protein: CASSSQGWDYGYTF

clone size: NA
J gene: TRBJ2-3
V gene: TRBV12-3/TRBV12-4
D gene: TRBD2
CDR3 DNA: TGTGCCAGCAGTTTCGGGTCGGGGGGGGCGGACGGAACAGATACGCAGTATTTT
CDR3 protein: CASSFGSGGADGTDTQYF

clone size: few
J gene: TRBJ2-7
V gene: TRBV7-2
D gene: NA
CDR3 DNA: TGTGCCAGCACAACCCGGGCGGACAGTTCCTACGAGCAGTACTTC
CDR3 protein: CASTTRADSSYEQYF

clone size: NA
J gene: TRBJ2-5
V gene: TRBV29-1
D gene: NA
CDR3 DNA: TGCAGCGTTGGACTAGGTGGTATGGAGACCCAGTACTTC
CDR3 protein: CSVGLGGMETQYF